This T cell receptor (beta chain) originates from a study of early T cells in non-severe SARS-CoV-2 infection. The length of the CDR3 is 12 residues. V gave up 3 bases and J gave up 9 bases, with 11 bases separating them. Germline-derived CDR1 and CDR2 are MNHNY and SVGAGI (reference sequence). This clonotype showed up many times. What it binds is not known. cDNA molecules, individually, were tagged with unique molecular identifiers. One entry per CDR3 protein, called by TCRdb with MiXCR from the 5' RACE reads. The sample holds tens of thousands of distinct CDR3 sequences, approximately 5% seen once. Findings of the study overall: Matches to VDJdb favored anti-spike CD8 responses and missed private and CD4 specificities.

What was sequenced was whole blood. This TCR derives from an adult who was a healthcare worker with PCR-confirmed SARS-CoV-2 infection or an uninfected control (not recorded which). This chain uses TRBV6-6 with TRBJ1-1; a possible D gene is TRBD1 (5 bases). The chain's CDR3 is CASSYYRTKAFF. The CDR3 bases are TGTGCCAGCAGTTATTACAGGACTAAAGCTTTCTTT.